These 8 T cell receptor beta chains came from one sample sequenced in a study of response to subunit inactivated influenza vaccine. TCRdb analysed the RT-PCR reads with MiXCR anew, one entry per CDR3 protein. The profile shows under 200,000 distinct CDR3 sequences, about 10% of them singletons. The material sequenced was CD8+ T cells sorted from PBMCs, taken around 25 months after vaccination. Receptors were obtained from a man between 50 and 75 years old who received an inactivated influenza vaccine.

The J gene is TRBJ1-2, the V gene TRBV20-1; 7 bases agree with TRBD1. V shed 3 bases and J 5 bases; nucleotides not matched to a gene: 12. Germline V gives CDR1 DFQATT, CDR2 SNEGSKA (reference sequence). The CDR3 is 15 amino acids. The CDR3: CSASPRWGTVYGYTF. DNA for the CDR3: TGCAGTGCTAGCCCCAGGTGGGGGACAGTTTATGGCTACACCTTC.

The chain recombines TRBV7-9 with TRBJ1-1, with D possibly TRBD1 on 5 matching bases. This CDR3 spans 14 amino acids. The V and J ends lost 5 bases and 3 bases respectively, with 13 bases between them. CDR1 and CDR2 (germline): SEHNR, FQNEAQ (reference sequence). CDR3 protein: CASSAGGDYTEAFF. DNA of the CDR3: TGTGCCAGCAGCGCGGGGGGTGACTACACTGAAGCTTTCTTT.

This sequence joins TRBV19 and TRBJ2-1; D gene uncertain. The CDR3 has 13 residues. The V end was cut by 8 bases, the J end by 4 bases, with 12 bases between. Per germline, CDR1 LNHDA and CDR2 SQIVND (reference sequence). The CDR3 DNA is TGTGCCAGTTGGGGAAACAAATACAATGAGCAGTTCTTC. It codes for CASWGNKYNEQFF.

This clonotype was counted between two and nine times. The chain carries TRBV6-2 or TRBV6-3 and TRBJ2-7; no clear D. The V gene's germline CDR1 is MNHEY and CDR2 SVGEGT. Trimming left V 0 bases short and J 0 bases short, with 6 bases between. The CDR3 consists of 14 residues. CDR3 in amino acids: CASSYSGDSYEQYF. The CDR3 DNA reads as TGTGCCAGCAGTTACTCTGGGGACTCCTACGAGCAGTACTTC.

This clonotype was counted only a few times. CDR3 bases: TGTGCCAGCAGCCCAGCACATCCCAATGAGCAGTTCTTC. It encodes CASSPAHPNEQFF. The chain uses TRBV21-1 and TRBJ2-1. TRBV21-1 is reported as a pseudogene. This CDR3 contains 13 residues.

The chain employs TRBV5-1 and TRBJ2-7; 11 bases agree with TRBD1. This CDR3 is 16 amino acids long. Trimming cost V 3 bases and J 2 bases; bases outside gene matches: 7. Germline CDR1 and CDR2: SGHRS and YFSETQ. CDR3: CASSSRMGQGAYEQYF. DNA of the CDR3: TGCGCCAGCAGCTCCCGAATGGGACAGGGGGCCTACGAGCAGTACTTC. The full variable domain, its missing parts supplied by reference TRBV5-1 and TRBJ2-7, is KAGVTQTPRYLIKTRGQQVTLSCSPISGHRSVSWYQQTPGQGLQFLFEYFSETQRNKGNFPGRFSGRQFSNSRSEMNVSTLELGDSALYLCASSSRMGQGAYEQYFGPGTRLTVT.

Regarding this clonotype: At one boundary the junction diverges from the germline segment, which might be a read error. The chain has TRBV13 and TRBJ1-3, with 9 bases aligning to TRBD1. The CDR3 extends over 16 amino acids. CDR1 is PRHDT and CDR2 is FYEKMQ in the germline V gene (reference sequence). The DNA of the CDR3 is TGTGCCTGCAGCTTGACATGGGACAGGGTGGAAAACACCATATATTTT. Protein product: CACSLTWDRVENTIYF.

V is TRBV12-3 or TRBV12-4 and J is TRBJ2-1; 7 bases are shared with TRBD2. Losses at the gene ends were 0 bases for V and 6 bases for J; bases not matched to a gene: 5. This CDR3 is built from 15 residues. CDR3: CASSLAPGGSNEQFF. For the CDR3, the DNA is TGTGCCAGCAGTTTAGCGCCCGGGGGGAGCAATGAGCAGTTCTTC.